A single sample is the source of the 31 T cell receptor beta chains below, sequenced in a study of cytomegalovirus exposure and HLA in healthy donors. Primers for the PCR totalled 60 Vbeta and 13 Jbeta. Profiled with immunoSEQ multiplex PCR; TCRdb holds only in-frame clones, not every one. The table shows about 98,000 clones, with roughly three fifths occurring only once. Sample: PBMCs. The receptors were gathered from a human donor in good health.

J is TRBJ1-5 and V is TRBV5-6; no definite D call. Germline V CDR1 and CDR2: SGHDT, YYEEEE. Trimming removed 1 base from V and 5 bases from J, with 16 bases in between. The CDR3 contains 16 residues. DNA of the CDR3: TGTGCCAGCAGCTTGTTATTGGCGGGGATCGATCAGCCCCAGCATTTT. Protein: CASSLLLAGIDQPQHF.

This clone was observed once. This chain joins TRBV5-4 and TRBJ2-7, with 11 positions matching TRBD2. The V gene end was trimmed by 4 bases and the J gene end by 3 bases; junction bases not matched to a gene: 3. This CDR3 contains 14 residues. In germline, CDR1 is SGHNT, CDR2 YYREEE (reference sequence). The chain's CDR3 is CASSAGTSGYEQYF. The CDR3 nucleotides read TGTGCCAGCAGCGCCGGGACTAGCGGCTACGAGCAGTACTTC. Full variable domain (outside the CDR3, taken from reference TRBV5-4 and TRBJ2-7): ETGVTQSPTHLIKTRGQQVTLRCSSQSGHNTVSWYQQALGQGPQFIFQYYREEENGRGNFPPRFSGLQFPNYSSELNVNALELDDSALYLCASSAGTSGYEQYFGPGTRLTVT.

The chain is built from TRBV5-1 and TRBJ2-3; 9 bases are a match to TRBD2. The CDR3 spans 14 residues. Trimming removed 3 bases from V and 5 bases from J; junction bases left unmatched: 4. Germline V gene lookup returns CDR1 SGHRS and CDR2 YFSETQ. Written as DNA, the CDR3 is TGCGCCAGCAGCTCATTAGCGGGAGTAGATACGCAGTATTTT. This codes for CASSSLAGVDTQYF.

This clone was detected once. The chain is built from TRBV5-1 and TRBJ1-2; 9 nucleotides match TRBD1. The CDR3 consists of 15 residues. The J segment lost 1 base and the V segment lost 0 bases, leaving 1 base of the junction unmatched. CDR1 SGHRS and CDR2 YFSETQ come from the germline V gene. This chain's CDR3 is CASSLGTGVNYGYTF. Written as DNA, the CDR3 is TGCGCCAGCAGCTTGGGGACAGGGGTTAACTATGGCTACACCTTC. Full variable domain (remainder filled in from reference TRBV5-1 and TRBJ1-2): KAGVTQTPRYLIKTRGQQVTLSCSPISGHRSVSWYQQTPGQGLQFLFEYFSETQRNKGNFPGRFSGRQFSNSRSEMNVSTLELGDSALYLCASSLGTGVNYGYTFGSGTRLTVV.

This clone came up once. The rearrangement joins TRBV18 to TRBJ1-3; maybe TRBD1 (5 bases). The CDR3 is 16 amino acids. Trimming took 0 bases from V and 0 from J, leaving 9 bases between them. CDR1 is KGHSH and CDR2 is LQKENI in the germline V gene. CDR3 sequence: CASSPPGGLSGNTIYF. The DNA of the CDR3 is TGTGCCAGCTCACCACCGGGGGGACTCTCTGGAAACACCATATATTTT.

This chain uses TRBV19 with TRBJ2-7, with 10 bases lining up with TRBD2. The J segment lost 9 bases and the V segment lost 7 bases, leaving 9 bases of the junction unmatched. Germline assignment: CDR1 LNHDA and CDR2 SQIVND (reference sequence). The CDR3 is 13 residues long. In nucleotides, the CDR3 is TGTGCCAGTATAGAGCGGGAGGGCCGAGGGCAGTACTTC. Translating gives CASIEREGRGQYF.

The CDR3 DNA reads as TGCAGCGTAGTCCCGATAGGGGCAACGAACACTGAAGCTTTCTTT. Protein: CSVVPIGATNTEAFF. V usage is TRBV29-1 and J usage is TRBJ1-1; TRBD1 might be the D (5 bases). V was cut by 6 bases and J by 1 base, with 18 bases left in between. Germline V gene sequence: CDR1 SQVTM, CDR2 ANQGSEA. CDR3 length: 15 residues.

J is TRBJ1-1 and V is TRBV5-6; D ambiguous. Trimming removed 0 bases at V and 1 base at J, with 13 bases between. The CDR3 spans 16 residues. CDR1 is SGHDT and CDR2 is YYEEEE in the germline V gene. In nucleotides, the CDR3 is TGTGCCAGCAGCTTGGTAGGTACGGGGTCGAACACTGAAGCTTTCTTT. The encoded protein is CASSLVGTGSNTEAFF.

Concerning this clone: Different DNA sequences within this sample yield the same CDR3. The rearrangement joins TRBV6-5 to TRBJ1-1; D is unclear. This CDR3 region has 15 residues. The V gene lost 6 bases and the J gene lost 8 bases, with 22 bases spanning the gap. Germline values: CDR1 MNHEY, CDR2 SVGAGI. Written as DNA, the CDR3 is TGTGCCAGCAGCCAGATTGGGAGCCTGGCTCCCGAAGCTTTCTTT. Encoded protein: CASSQIGSLAPEAFF.

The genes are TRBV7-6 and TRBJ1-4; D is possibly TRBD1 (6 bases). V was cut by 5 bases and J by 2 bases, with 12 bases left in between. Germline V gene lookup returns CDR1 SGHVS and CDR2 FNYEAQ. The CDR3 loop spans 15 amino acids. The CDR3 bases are TGTGCCAGCAGCCGAGGGGGGGGCACTAATGAAAAACTGTTTTTT. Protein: CASSRGGGTNEKLFF.

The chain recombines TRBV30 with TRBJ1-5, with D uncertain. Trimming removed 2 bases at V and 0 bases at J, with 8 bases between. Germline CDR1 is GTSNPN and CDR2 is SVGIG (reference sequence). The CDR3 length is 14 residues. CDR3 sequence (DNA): TGTGCCTGGAGTTTGGGAGTTAGCAATCAGCCCCAGCATTTT. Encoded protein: CAWSLGVSNQPQHF.

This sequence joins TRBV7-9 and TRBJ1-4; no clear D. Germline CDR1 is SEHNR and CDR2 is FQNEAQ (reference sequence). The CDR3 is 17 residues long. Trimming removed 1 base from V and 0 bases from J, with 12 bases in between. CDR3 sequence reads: CASSLVDNVATNEKLFF. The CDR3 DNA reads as TGTGCCAGCAGCTTAGTAGACAACGTGGCAACTAATGAAAAACTGTTTTTT. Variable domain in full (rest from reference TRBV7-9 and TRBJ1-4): DTGVSQNPRHKITKRGQNVTFRCDPISEHNRLYWYRQTLGQGPEFLTYFQNEAQLEKSRLLSDRFSAERPKGSFSTLEIQRTEQGDSAMYLCASSLVDNVATNEKLFFGSGTQLSVL.

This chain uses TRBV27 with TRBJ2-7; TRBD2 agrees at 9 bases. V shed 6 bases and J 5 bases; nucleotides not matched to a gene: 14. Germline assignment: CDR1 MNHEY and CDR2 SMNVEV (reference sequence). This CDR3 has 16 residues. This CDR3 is CASSSGGGGIFDEQYF. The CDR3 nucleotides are TGTGCCAGCAGCTCTGGCGGGGGGGGGATATTTGACGAGCAGTACTTC.

CDR3 sequence: CASSKYSVGVNTGELFF. In DNA form, the CDR3 reads TGTGCCAGCAGCAAATATAGTGTCGGAGTAAACACCGGGGAGCTGTTTTTT. The rearrangement uses TRBV21-1 and TRBJ2-2; TRBD2 was called by the table and not checked on the DNA. TRBV21-1 is deemed a pseudogene. The CDR3 has 17 amino acids.

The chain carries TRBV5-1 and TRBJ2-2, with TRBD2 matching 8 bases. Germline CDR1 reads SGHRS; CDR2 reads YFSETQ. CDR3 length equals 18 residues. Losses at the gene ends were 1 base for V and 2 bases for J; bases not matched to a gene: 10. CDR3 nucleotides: TGCGCCAGCAGCTTGAGTTTCCGGGGGGGCGGCAACACCGGGGAGCTGTTTTTT. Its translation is CASSLSFRGGGNTGELFF.

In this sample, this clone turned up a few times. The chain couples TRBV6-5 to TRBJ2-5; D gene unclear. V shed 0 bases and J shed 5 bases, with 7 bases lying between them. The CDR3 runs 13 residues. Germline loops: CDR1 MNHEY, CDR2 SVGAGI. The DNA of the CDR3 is TGTGCCAGCAGTTACTCGACTGGGGAGACCCAGTACTTC. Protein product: CASSYSTGETQYF.

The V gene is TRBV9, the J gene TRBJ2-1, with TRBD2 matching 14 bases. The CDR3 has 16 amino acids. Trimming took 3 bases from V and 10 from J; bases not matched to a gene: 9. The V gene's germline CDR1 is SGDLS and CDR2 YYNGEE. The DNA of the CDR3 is TGTGCCAGCAGCGGGGGGACTAGCGGGAGTATATGGGAGCAGTTCTTC. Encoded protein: CASSGGTSGSIWEQFF.

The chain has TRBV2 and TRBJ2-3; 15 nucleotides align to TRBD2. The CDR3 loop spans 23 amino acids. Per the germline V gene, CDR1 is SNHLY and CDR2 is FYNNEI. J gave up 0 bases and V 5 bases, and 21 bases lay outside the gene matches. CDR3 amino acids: CASSPGTGGGLAGGERSTDTQYF. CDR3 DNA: TGTGCCAGCAGTCCCGGGACAGGGGGGGGACTAGCGGGAGGTGAGAGGAGCACAGATACGCAGTATTTT.

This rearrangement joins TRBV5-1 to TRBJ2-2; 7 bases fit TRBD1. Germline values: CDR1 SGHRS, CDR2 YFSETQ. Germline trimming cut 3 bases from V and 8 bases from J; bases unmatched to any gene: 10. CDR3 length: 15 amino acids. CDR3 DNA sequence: TGCGCCAGCAGCTCCACACAGGGGATTGGTGGGGAGCTGTTTTTT. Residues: CASSSTQGIGGELFF.

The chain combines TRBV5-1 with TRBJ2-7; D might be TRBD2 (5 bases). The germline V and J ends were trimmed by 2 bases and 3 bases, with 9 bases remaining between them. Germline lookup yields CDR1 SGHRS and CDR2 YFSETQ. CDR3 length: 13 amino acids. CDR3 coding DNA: TGCGCCAGCAGCTTCGGGGAAAACTACGAGCAGTACTTC. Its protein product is CASSFGENYEQYF.

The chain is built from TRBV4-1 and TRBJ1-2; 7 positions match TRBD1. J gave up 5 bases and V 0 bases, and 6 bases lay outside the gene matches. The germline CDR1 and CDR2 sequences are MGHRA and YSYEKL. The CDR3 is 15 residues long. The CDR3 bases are TGCGCCAGCAGCCAAGAGGAGACAGGGCGGTATGGCTACACCTTC. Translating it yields CASSQEETGRYGYTF.

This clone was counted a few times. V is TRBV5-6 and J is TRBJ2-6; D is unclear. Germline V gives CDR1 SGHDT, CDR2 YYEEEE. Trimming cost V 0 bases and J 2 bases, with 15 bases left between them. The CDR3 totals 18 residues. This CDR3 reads CASSLANTAPPGANVLTF. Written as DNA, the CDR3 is TGTGCCAGCAGCTTGGCGAATACAGCCCCTCCTGGGGCCAACGTCCTGACTTTC.

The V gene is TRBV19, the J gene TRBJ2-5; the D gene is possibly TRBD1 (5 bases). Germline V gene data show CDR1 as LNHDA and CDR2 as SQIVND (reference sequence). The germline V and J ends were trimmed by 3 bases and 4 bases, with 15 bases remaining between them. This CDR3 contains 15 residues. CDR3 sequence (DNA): TGTGCCAGTAGTATGGGGCAGGGTTCCCTAGAGACCCAGTACTTC. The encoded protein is CASSMGQGSLETQYF. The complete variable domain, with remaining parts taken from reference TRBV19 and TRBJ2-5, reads DGGITQSPKYLFRKEGQNVTLSCEQNLNHDAMYWYRQDPGQGLRLIYYSQIVNDFQKGDIAEGYSVSREKKESFPLTVTSAQKNPTAFYLCASSMGQGSLETQYFGPGTRLLVL.

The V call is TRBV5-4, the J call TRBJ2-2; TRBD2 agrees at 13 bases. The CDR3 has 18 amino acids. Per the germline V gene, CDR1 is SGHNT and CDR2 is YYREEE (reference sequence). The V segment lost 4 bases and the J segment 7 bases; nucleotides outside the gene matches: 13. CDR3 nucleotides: TGTGCCAGCAGCCCCCGTGGACTAGCGGGAGTTTTGGGCGGGGAGCTGTTTTTT. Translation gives CASSPRGLAGVLGGELFF. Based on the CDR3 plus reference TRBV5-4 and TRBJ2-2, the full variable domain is ETGVTQSPTHLIKTRGQQVTLRCSSQSGHNTVSWYQQALGQGPQFIFQYYREEENGRGNFPPRFSGLQFPNYSSELNVNALELDDSALYLCASSPRGLAGVLGGELFFGEGSRLTVL.

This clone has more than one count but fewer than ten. The CDR3 region has the DNA TGTGCCAGTAGCGCCGGGACAGCGTTCCAAGAGACCCAGTACTTC. Residues: CASSAGTAFQETQYF. The V call is TRBV19, the J call TRBJ2-5; 7 bases are shared with TRBD1. Germline CDR1 LNHDA, CDR2 SQIVND (reference sequence). The CDR3 extends over 15 amino acids. J gave up 1 base and V 6 bases, and 8 bases lay outside the gene matches.

CDR3 coding DNA: TGTGCCAGTAGTATGCCGGGACAGCGGACCGGGGAGCTGTTTTTT. Protein: CASSMPGQRTGELFF. The chain has TRBV19 and TRBJ2-2; 7 nucleotides align to TRBD1. Trimming took 3 bases from V and 5 from J; bases not matched to a gene: 6. In germline, CDR1 is LNHDA, CDR2 SQIVND (reference sequence). The CDR3 covers 15 residues.

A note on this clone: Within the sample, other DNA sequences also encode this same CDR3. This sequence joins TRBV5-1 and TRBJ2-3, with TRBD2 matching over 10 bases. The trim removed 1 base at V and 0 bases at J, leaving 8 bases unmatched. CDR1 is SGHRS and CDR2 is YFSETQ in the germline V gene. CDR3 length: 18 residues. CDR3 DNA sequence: TGCGCCAGCAGCTTGATTAGCACTAGCGGGGTCAGCACAGATACGCAGTATTTT. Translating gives CASSLISTSGVSTDTQYF.

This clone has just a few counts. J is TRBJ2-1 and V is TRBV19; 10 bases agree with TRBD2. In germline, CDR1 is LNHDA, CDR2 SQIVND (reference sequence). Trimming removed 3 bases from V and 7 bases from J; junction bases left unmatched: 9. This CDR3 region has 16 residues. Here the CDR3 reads CASSISSGSRFNEQFF. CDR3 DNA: TGTGCCAGTAGTATTTCTAGCGGGAGTCGGTTTAATGAGCAGTTCTTC.

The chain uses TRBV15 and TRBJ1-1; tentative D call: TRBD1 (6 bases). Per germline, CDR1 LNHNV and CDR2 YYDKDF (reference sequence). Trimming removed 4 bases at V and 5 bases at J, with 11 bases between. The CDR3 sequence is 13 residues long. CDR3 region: CATSKSRGTEAFF. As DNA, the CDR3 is TGTGCCACCAGCAAAAGCAGGGGAACTGAAGCTTTCTTT.

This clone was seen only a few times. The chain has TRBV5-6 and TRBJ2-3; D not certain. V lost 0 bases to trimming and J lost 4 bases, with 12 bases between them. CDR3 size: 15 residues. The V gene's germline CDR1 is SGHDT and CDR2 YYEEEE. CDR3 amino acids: CASSLGLVRPDTQYF. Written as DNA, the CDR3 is TGTGCCAGCAGCTTGGGGCTAGTCCGCCCAGATACGCAGTATTTT.

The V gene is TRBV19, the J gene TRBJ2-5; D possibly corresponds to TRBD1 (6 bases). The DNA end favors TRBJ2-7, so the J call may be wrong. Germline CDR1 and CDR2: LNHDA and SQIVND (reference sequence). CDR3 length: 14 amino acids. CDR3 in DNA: TGTGCCAGTAGTATGGGCAGGGGCCAGGACGAGCAGTACTTC. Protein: CASSMGRGQDEQYF.